A single sample gave rise to the 17 T cell receptor beta chains below, sequenced in a study of CD8+ T cells in alopecia areata. CD4, CD8alpha, NKG2D, NKG2ACE and other markers guided sorting of pooled cutaneous lymph node cells. Extraction of RNA preceded its reverse transcription into cDNA, which served as the sequencing template. Libraries were prepared by immunoSEQ multiplex PCR; TCRdb keeps only in-frame clonotypes and omits some of them. This record lists about 270,000 clones, none seen once only, and the top ten clones contain 1.2%. The sequencing sample was made of CD4+ T cells sorted from a lymph node. The source is a C3H/HeJ mouse with alopecia areata. Strain haplotype at MHC: H2-k.

This clone turned up a few times. Mouse gene names apply. Sequencing ends 4 residues short of the CDR3 end; the germline J gene provides the rest. The chain is built from TRBV19 and TRBJ2-7; 12 bases line up with TRBD2. Germline assignment: CDR1 FNHDT and CDR2 SITEND (reference sequence). The CDR3 is made up of 15 amino acids. The part of the CDR3 DNA that was read is TGTGCCAGCAGTAGCTCGGGACTGGGGGGATAT. Translated, it gives CASSSSGLGGY. The entire CDR3 protein is CASSSSGLGGYEQYF.

In its sample, this clone was seen a few times. All gene names here are mouse names. The read terminates 3 residues ahead of where the CDR3 ends, so the germline J gene completes it. The chain joins TRBV13-1 to TRBJ1-6; 8 nucleotides line up with TRBD1. TRBJ1-6 is flagged as an ORF with uncertain function. The CDR3 has 12 amino acids. Germline CDR1 and CDR2: NSHNY and SYGAGN. Trimming removed 6 bases from V and 8 bases from J; junction bases left unmatched: 1. The DNA read from the CDR3 is TGTGCCAGCACAGGGGGCGATTCGCCC. It codes for CASTGGDSP. The complete CDR3 reads CASTGGDSPLYF.

As concerns this clone: Gene names and germline match the mouse. Coverage ceases 4 residues before the CDR3 finishes, and the germline J gene fills in the end. The chain carries TRBV13-1 and TRBJ2-3, with D maybe TRBD2 (5 bases). Germline V lookup: CDR1 NSHNY, CDR2 SYGAGN. The CDR3 length is 14 residues. V dropped 3 bases and J dropped 1 base, with 9 bases sitting between them. CDR3 bases read: TGTGCCAGCAGTGCTCAGACTGGTGCAGAA. Amino acid sequence: CASSAQTGAE. The full CDR3 is CASSAQTGAETLYF.

This clone occurred a few times. The genes and germline here are from mouse. The CDR3 extends 4 residues past the end of the read, so its final part is completed from the germline J gene. Other DNA sequences in the sample encode the same CDR3. The rearrangement joins TRBV19 to TRBJ2-3, with D maybe TRBD2 (7 bases). From germline, CDR1 is FNHDT and CDR2 SITEND (reference sequence). The germline V and J ends were trimmed by 1 base and 0 bases, with 9 bases remaining between them. The length of the CDR3 is 15 residues. The CDR3 reads CASSIWGASAETLYF. Partial CDR3 DNA: TGTGCCAGCAGTATATGGGGGGCGAGTGCAGAA. The full variable domain, rest sourced from reference TRBV19 and TRBJ2-3, is GGIITQTPKFLIGQEGQKLTLKCQQNFNHDTMYWYRQDSGKGLRLIYYSITENDLQKGDLSEGYDASREKKSSFSLTVTSAQKNEMAVFLCASSIWGASAETLYFGSGTRLTVL.

This clone came up a few times. Genes and germline are mouse. The DNA ends 4 residues before the CDR3 does, and the rest of the CDR3 is filled in from the germline J gene. J is TRBJ1-2 and V is TRBV13-1; the D gene is possibly TRBD1 (6 bases). V was pared by 3 bases and J by 4 bases, with 16 bases between. Germline V gives CDR1 NSHNY, CDR2 SYGAGN. The CDR3 spans 15 residues. The CDR3 loop is CASSVGGGRVSDYTF. The sequenced part of the CDR3 DNA is TGTGCCAGCAGTGTTGGTGGGGGGCGAGTCTCC.

This clone occurred a few times. Genes here carry mouse names. The CDR3 end lies 4 residues beyond the end of the read and is filled in from the germline J gene. The same CDR3 arises from other DNA sequences in this sample as well. The V and J genes are TRBV31 and TRBJ1-2; 9 bases line up with TRBD1. J was trimmed by 0 bases and V by 3 bases; bases with no gene match: 2. Germline lookup yields CDR1 GKSSPN and CDR2 SITVG. This CDR3 comprises 14 residues. The CDR3 protein is CAWSRTGANSDYTF. CDR3 DNA, as far as it was read: TGTGCCTGGAGCCGGACAGGGGCAAACTCC. Variable domain in full (rest from reference TRBV31 and TRBJ1-2): AQTIHQWPVAEIKAVGSPLSLGCTIKGKSSPNLYWYWQATGGTLQQLFYSITVGQVESVVQLNLSASRPKDDQFILSTEKLLLSHSGFYLCAWSRTGANSDYTFGSGTRLLVI.

There are a few counts of this clone. Gene names and germline refer to mouse. Read data end 4 residues before the CDR3 end; the end is taken from the germline J gene. Other DNA sequences of this sample code for an identical CDR3. The chain is built from TRBV19 and TRBJ1-1; possible D gene TRBD1, 5 bases. The CDR3 is made up of 13 amino acids. With 5 bases removed from V and 0 bases from J, the gap between germline ends came to 8 bases. The germline gives CDR1 FNHDT, CDR2 SITEND (reference sequence). This chain's CDR3 is CASRPTANTEVFF. CDR3 DNA, as far as it was read: TGTGCCAGCAGGCCGACAGCAAACACA.

There are many counts of this clone. Germline and genes here are mouse. The observed sequence ends 4 residues before the CDR3 terminus, with the missing tail filled in from the germline J gene. The chain carries TRBV14 and TRBJ2-3; D ambiguous. The ends were cut back, 3 bases at V and 1 base at J, with 6 bases in the middle. CDR1 is SGHDT and CDR2 is FRDEAV in the germline V gene. The CDR3 runs 13 residues. CDR3: CASSSQGAETLYF. The part of the CDR3 DNA that was read is TGTGCCAGCAGTTCTCAGGGTGCAGAA.

On this clone itself: Gene names denote mouse genes. Coverage ceases 4 residues before the CDR3 finishes, and the germline J gene fills in the end. This sequence joins TRBV13-3 and TRBJ2-3; 12 positions agree with TRBD1. The CDR3 covers 16 residues. Germline lookup yields CDR1 NNHDY and CDR2 SYVADS. This chain's CDR3 is CASSDLGTGGEETLYF. The sequenced CDR3 bases are TGTGCCAGCAGTGATCTTGGGACAGGGGGCGAAGAA.

Points on this clone: All gene names here are mouse names. The read stops 4 residues short of the end of the CDR3; the missing end is completed from the germline J gene. V usage is TRBV13-1 and J usage is TRBJ2-4; D is ambiguous. The CDR3 consists of 12 residues. CDR1 and CDR2 from the germline V gene are NSHNY and SYGAGN. V was cut by 4 bases and J by 0 bases, with 3 bases left in between. Partial CDR3 DNA: TGTGCCAGCAGTCATAGTCAAAAC. Translation gives CASSHSQN. The full CDR3 protein is CASSHSQNTLYF.

This clone was detected a few times. The listed genes are named as in mouse. The read gets to within 4 residues of the CDR3 end, and the germline J gene fills in the rest. The J gene is TRBJ2-7, the V gene TRBV19; D perhaps matches TRBD2 (6 bases). The CDR3 totals 13 residues. V was clipped by 2 bases and J by 3 bases, with 9 bases between them. Germline V gene lookup returns CDR1 FNHDT and CDR2 SITEND (reference sequence). CDR3 DNA, as far as it was read: TGTGCCAGCAGTATCTCTGGGGTCTAT. This sequence encodes CASSISGVY. The full CDR3 is CASSISGVYEQYF.

This clone was found many times. Mouse names are used for the genes. The read halts 4 residues ahead of the CDR3 end, with the missing end drawn from the germline J gene. This chain uses TRBV1 with TRBJ2-7, with unresolved D. V was cut by 0 bases and J by 2 bases, with 11 bases left in between. CDR3 length equals 15 residues. Germline V CDR1 and CDR2: NSQYPW, LRSPGD (reference sequence). The CDR3 sequence is CTCSADGRQAYEQYF. Partial CDR3 DNA: TGCACCTGCAGTGCAGATGGTAGGCAGGCCTAT.

This clone turned up a few times. Here the gene names and germline are mouse. The CDR3 end lies 4 residues beyond the end of the read and is filled in from the germline J gene. The chain has TRBV13-2 and TRBJ2-1, with 10 bases aligning to TRBD2. The CDR3 has 15 amino acids. V lost 3 bases, J lost 3 bases, and 3 bases stayed unmatched. Germline-derived CDR1 and CDR2 are NNHNN and SYGAGS (reference sequence). The CDR3 region is CASGVGTGVYAEQFF. CDR3 bases read: TGTGCCAGCGGTGTGGGGACTGGGGTCTATGCT.

Remarks on this clone: Gene names are the mouse ones. The read ends 3 residues early relative to the CDR3; the germline J gene fills the gap. The same CDR3 is also encoded by other DNA sequences in this sample. The chain couples TRBV13-3 to TRBJ1-6; 7 positions agree with TRBD1. TRBJ1-6 is filed as an ORF, its function uncertain. Germline CDR1 reads NNHDY; CDR2 reads SYVADS. CDR3 size: 15 residues. The V and J ends lost 4 bases and 0 bases, in that order; junction bases with no gene match: 1. CDR3: CASSRDSSYNSPLYF. CDR3 bases read: TGTGCCAGCAGTCGGGACAGTTCCTATAATTCGCCC.

This clone was seen a handful of times. The genes are named according to mouse. The read ends 4 residues early relative to the CDR3; the germline J gene fills the gap. The chain uses TRBV13-3 and TRBJ1-1; 9 bases line up with TRBD1. Trimming cost V 4 bases and J 3 bases; bases outside gene matches: 4. Per the germline V gene, CDR1 is NNHDY and CDR2 is SYVADS. The CDR3 has 14 residues. The sequenced part of the CDR3 DNA is TGTGCCAGCAGTTGGGACAGGGTGGACACA. Translated, it gives CASSWDRVDT. The entire CDR3 protein is CASSWDRVDTEVFF.

On this clone itself: Mouse gene names and germline throughout. The CDR3 end is not reached by the read, which stops 4 residues before it; the germline J gene fills it in. J is TRBJ2-3 and V is TRBV19; TRBD1 matches at 9 bases. CDR3 length: 15 residues. Germline values: CDR1 FNHDT, CDR2 SITEND (reference sequence). This CDR3 reads CASSIIGQGKETLYF. CDR3 DNA (partial): TGTGCCAGCAGTATAATCGGACAGGGGAAAGAA.

A note on this clone: Germline and genes here are mouse. The CDR3 extends 4 residues past the end of the read, so its final part is completed from the germline J gene. The chain combines TRBV13-1 with TRBJ2-1; 7 bases are shared with TRBD1. The CDR3 consists of 14 residues. Germline lookup yields CDR1 NSHNY and CDR2 SYGAGN. The CDR3 sequence is CASSGGQPGAEQFF. Incomplete CDR3 DNA: TGTGCCAGCAGTGGGGGACAGCCTGGAGCT.